This entry describes one T cell receptor (beta chain). The PCR used 60 Vbeta and 13 Jbeta primers. Sequenced by immunoSEQ multiplex PCR; TCRdb stores in-frame clones only, minus some. The repertoire table contains about 130,000 clones. These data originate in a study of cytomegalovirus exposure and HLA in healthy donors. Trimming cost V 7 bases and J 2 bases, with 8 bases left between them. Looked up from germline, CDR1 is LNHDA and CDR2 is SQIVND (reference sequence). This CDR3 has 13 residues. This chain connects TRBV19 to TRBJ1-4; tentative D call: TRBD1 (6 bases). The sequenced sample consisted of PBMCs. This TCR derives from a woman aged 55-70 years in good health and CMV-seronegative. The CDR3 loop reads CASTGVTNEKLFF. In DNA form, the CDR3 reads TGTGCCAGTACAGGGGTTACTAATGAAAAACTGTTTTTT.